This T cell receptor beta chain originates from a study of cytomegalovirus exposure and HLA in healthy donors. Study context: An earlier analysis identified 120 million or so unique TCR beta sequences in approximately 190 million T cells.

This clone has more than one count but fewer than ten. Use of 60 Vbeta and 13 Jbeta primers characterized the PCR. Generated by immunoSEQ multiplex PCR, the TCRdb table keeps only in-frame clones and is missing some. The table has 210,000 or so clones, roughly 78% seen once; the top ten hold around 0.45%. The CDR3 extends over 16 amino acids. The germline V and J ends were trimmed by 5 bases and 6 bases, with 23 bases remaining between them. Germline lookup yields CDR1 SGHTA and CDR2 FQGNSA. Source material: PBMCs. This sequence was found in a boy between 10 and 17 years old in good health and CMV-seronegative. The V and J genes are TRBV7-2 and TRBJ2-7; D possibly corresponds to TRBD1 (6 bases). The DNA of the CDR3 is TGTGCCAGCAGCCCCGCGTCCCTGGGGGCTAGTACCGAGCAGTACTTC. Amino acids: CASSPASLGASTEQYF.